A selection of T cell receptor beta chains follows, all from one sample in a study of shared clonotypes between healthy human individuals. Assay: immunoSEQ multiplex PCR; the TCRdb copy retains only in-frame clones and omits some. The table includes roughly 520,000 clones, more than 95% detected once. Sample: naive CD4+ T cells sorted from blood. These receptors came from a woman in her twenties or thirties in good health. Each CDR3 is given without its conserved first and last residue. The order of the fields is V gene, J gene, clone size, D gene, CDR3 length, CDR3 protein. The D gene is left open where the match is weak. Clone size appears in some rows only: once, few, many, or a class for an expanded clone.

>TRBV28|TRBJ1-2|.|.|10
ASSLSGYGYT
>TRBV19|TRBJ1-3|.|.|11
ASTATAGNTIY
>TRBV27|TRBJ2-7|.|TRBD1|10
ASGQGANEQY
>TRBV6-5|TRBJ2-4|.|.|14
ASSFSTALAKNIQY
>TRBV6-1|TRBJ2-7|.|.|13
ASKNEGGFSYEQY
>TRBV28|.|.|TRBD2|13
ASSIPGTRTYEQY
>TRBV5-1|TRBJ2-7|once|TRBD1|13
ASSYTGGFSYEQY
>TRBV18|TRBJ2-1|.|.|13
ASSPRQGIYNEQF
>TRBV18|TRBJ2-1|.|.|12
ASSPPGVGGEQF
>TRBV28|TRBJ2-7|.|TRBD2|13
ASSSGTSGRGEQY
>TRBV11-2|TRBJ2-1|once|.|9
ASSAPNEQF
>TRBV29-1|TRBJ1-4|few|.|11
SVEGQVLEKLF
>TRBV19|TRBJ2-2|.|TRBD2|13
ASRHLAGGPGELF
>TRBV7-8|TRBJ2-7|.|TRBD2|14
ASSLDCGGLACEQY
>TRBV5-4|TRBJ1-1|.|.|12
ASSLEGRNTEAF
>TRBV10-1|TRBJ1-3|.|.|11
ASSRNIGNTIY
>TRBV5-1|TRBJ2-1|.|TRBD2|12
ASTRTSGSNEQF
>TRBV9|TRBJ2-7|.|.|12
ASSPGDTAYEQY
>TRBV18|TRBJ2-4|.|.|12
ASSPDSPKNIQY
>TRBV25-1|.|.|.|11
ASSGPRGYEQY
>TRBV28|TRBJ1-3|.|.|12
ASSLRGFGNTIY
>TRBV4-1|TRBJ2-1|.|TRBD2|17
ASSHPPPGGLAGAHEQF
>TRBV28|TRBJ1-3|few|.|15
ASSLWSPGISGNTIY
>TRBV19|TRBJ2-2|once|TRBD2|14
ASNLGAGGTGRELF
>TRBV11-2|TRBJ2-7|.|TRBD2|14
ASSLVGLAVSYEQY
>TRBV19|TRBJ2-3|.|TRBD2|14
ASSIRLAGLTDTQY
>TRBV28|TRBJ1-2|.|.|12
ASSFEAPKRGYT
>TRBV27|TRBJ2-1|.|TRBD2|15
ASSQRPGLAGFNEQF
>TRBV18|TRBJ1-4|.|.|11
ASSTVGSEKLF
>TRBV15|TRBJ2-7|.|TRBD1|15
ATSRDRGRDRGYEQY
>TRBV19|TRBJ2-5|.|TRBD1|14
ASSTLPGQGGETQY
>TRBV5-1|.|once|TRBD2|12
ASSPEAGVLEQY
>TRBV6-1|TRBJ2-7|.|.|11
ASSKRPQDEQY
>TRBV27|TRBJ2-7|.|.|12
ATKDRSTSYEQY
>TRBV5-1|TRBJ1-1|.|.|12
ASSPTAPNTEAF
>TRBV5-6|TRBJ2-3|.|TRBD1|13
ASSVHRGDTDTQY
>TRBV5-4|TRBJ2-5|.|TRBD2|12
ASSLSSGRETQY
>TRBV10-1|TRBJ2-5|once|TRBD1|12
ASSSGQGGETQY
>TRBV5-1|TRBJ2-2|.|.|12
ASTLQGNTGELF
>TRBV4-1|TRBJ2-1|few|TRBD2|13
ASSQLGLASNEQF
>TRBV5-1|TRBJ1-2|.|.|10
ASSIGGYGYT
>TRBV30|TRBJ2-5|.|.|10
AWGFLQETQY
>TRBV1|.|.|.|13
TSSQDIGSSYEQY
>TRBV19|TRBJ2-7|.|.|12
ASSLRGLVGEQY
>TRBV9|.|once|.|12
ASSAQLVSGEQY
>TRBV13|TRBJ1-3|.|.|12
ASSLTRSGNTIY
>TRBV21-1|TRBJ2-6|.|.|15
ASSNLEGALFSNVLT
>TRBV30|TRBJ1-6|.|.|11
AWSVSDNSPLH
>TRBV28|TRBJ1-4|.|.|10
ASSLLSEKLF
>TRBV27|TRBJ2-7|.|TRBD2|14
ASSPRGTSVTYEQY
>TRBV5-4|TRBJ1-1|.|.|12
ASSFGLSGTEAF
>TRBV28|TRBJ2-7|.|.|12
AITPEGRTYEQY
>TRBV7-9|.|once|TRBD1|14
ASSSTSGTGDPEQY